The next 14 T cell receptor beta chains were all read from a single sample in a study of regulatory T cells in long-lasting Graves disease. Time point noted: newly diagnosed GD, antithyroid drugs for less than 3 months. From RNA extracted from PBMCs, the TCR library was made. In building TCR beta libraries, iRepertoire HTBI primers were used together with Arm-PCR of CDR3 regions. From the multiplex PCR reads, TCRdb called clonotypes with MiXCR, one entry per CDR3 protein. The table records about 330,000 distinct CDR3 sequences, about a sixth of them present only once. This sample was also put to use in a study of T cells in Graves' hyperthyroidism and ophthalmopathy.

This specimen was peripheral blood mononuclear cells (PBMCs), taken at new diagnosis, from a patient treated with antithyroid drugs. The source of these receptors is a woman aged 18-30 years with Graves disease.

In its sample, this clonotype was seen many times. The CDR3 reads CASSSSGRYTGELFF. The DNA of the CDR3 is TGTGCCAGCAGCTCTAGCGGGAGGTACACCGGGGAGCTGTTTTTT. This sequence joins TRBV6-1 and TRBJ2-2, with 11 bases matching TRBD2. Trimming took 6 bases from V and 3 from J; bases not matched to a gene: 3. There are 15 residues in the CDR3. Germline V gives CDR1 MNHNS, CDR2 SASEGT.

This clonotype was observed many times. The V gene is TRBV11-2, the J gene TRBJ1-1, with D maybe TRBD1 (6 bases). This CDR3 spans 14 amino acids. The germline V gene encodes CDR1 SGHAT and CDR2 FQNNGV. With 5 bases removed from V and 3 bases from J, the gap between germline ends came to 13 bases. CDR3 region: CASSPPGGHTEAFF. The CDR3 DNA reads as TGTGCCAGCAGCCCTCCGGGGGGGCACACTGAAGCTTTCTTT.

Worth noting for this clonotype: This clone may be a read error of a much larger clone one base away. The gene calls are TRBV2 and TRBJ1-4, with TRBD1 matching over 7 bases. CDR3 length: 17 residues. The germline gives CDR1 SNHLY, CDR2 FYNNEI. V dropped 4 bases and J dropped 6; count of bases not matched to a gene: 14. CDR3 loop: CASSGDRGRRADEKLFF. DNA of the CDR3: TGTGCCAGCAGTGGGGACAGAGGCCGACGAGCTGATGAAAAACTGTTTTTT.

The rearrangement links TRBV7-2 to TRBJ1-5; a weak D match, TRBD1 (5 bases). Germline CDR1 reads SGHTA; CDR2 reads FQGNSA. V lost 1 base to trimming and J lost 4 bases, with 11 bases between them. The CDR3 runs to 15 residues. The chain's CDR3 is CASSLGGWGNQPQHF. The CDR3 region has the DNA TGTGCCAGCAGCTTAGGAGGCTGGGGGAATCAGCCCCAGCATTTT.

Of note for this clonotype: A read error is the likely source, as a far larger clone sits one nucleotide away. Here the CDR3 DNA reads TGTGCCAGCAGCTTAGGCTCCCCAAAACGCGCTGAAGCTTTCTTT. Protein product: CASSLGSPKRAEAFF. This chain links TRBV11-1 with TRBJ1-1; D not resolved. V gave up 1 base and J gave up 6 bases, with 15 bases separating them. The CDR3 has 15 amino acids. The germline gives CDR1 SGHAT, CDR2 FQDESV (reference sequence).

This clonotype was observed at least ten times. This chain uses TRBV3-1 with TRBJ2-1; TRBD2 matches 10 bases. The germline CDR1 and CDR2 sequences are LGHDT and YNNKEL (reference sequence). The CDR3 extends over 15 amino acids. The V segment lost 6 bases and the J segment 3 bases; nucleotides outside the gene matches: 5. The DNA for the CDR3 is TGTGCCAGCAGTCAACTAGCGGGAAGCTACAATGAGCAGTTCTTC. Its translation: CASSQLAGSYNEQFF.

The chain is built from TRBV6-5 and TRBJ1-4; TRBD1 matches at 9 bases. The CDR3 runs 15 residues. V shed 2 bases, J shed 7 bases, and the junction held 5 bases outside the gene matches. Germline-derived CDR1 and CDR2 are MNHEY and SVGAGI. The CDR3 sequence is CASSYQTGGGEKLFF. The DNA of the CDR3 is TGTGCCAGCAGTTACCAAACAGGGGGCGGTGAAAAACTGTTTTTT.

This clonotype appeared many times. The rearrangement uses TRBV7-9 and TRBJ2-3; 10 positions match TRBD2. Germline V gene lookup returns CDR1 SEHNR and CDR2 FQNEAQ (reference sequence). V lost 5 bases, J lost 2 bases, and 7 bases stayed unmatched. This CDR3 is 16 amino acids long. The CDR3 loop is CASSEIGLAVTDTQYF. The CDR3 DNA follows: TGTGCCAGCAGCGAAATCGGACTAGCGGTCACAGATACGCAGTATTTT.

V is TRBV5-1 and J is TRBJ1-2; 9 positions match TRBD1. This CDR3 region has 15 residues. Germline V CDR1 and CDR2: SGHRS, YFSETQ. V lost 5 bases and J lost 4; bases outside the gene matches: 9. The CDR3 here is CASSRAPGQGYGYTF. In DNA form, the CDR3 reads TGCGCCAGCAGTAGAGCTCCGGGACAGGGCTATGGCTACACCTTC.

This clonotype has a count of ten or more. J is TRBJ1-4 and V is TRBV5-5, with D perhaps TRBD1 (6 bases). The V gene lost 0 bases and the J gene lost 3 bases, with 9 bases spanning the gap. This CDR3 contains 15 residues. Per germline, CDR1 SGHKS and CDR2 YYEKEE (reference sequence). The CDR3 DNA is TGTGCCAGCAGCTTGGCGGGGGCGGCTAATGAAAAACTGTTTTTT. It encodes CASSLAGAANEKLFF. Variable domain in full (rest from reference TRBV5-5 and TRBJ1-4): DAGVTQSPTHLIKTRGQQVTLRCSPISGHKSVSWYQQVLGQGPQFIFQYYEKEERGRGNFPDRFSARQFPNYSSELNVNALLLGDSALYLCASSLAGAANEKLFFGSGTQLSVL.

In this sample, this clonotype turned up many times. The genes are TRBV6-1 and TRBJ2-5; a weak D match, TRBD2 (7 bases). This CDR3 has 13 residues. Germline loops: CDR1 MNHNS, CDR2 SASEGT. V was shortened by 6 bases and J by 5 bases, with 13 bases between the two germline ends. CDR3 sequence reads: CASRTGGGETQYF. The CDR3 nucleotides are TGTGCCAGCAGAACGGGGGGCGGGGAGACCCAGTACTTC.

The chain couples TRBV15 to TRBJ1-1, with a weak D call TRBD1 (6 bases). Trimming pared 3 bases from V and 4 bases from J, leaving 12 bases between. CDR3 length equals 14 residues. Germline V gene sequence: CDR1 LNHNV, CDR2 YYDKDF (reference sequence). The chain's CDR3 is CATSRDRQATEAFF. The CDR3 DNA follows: TGTGCCACCAGCAGGGATCGACAGGCCACTGAAGCTTTCTTT.

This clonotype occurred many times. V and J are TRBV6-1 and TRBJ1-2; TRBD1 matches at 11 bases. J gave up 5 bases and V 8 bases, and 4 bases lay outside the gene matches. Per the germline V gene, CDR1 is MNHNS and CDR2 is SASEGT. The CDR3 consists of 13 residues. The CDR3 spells CASGGQGAYGYTF. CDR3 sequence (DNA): TGTGCCAGCGGAGGACAGGGGGCTTATGGCTACACCTTC.

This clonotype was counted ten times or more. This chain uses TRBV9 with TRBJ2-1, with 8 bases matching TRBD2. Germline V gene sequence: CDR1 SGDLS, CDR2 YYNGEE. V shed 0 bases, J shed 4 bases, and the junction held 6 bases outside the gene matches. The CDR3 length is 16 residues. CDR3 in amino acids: CASSVEVAGRYNEQFF. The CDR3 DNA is TGTGCCAGCAGCGTAGAAGTAGCGGGGCGATACAATGAGCAGTTCTTC.